These T cell receptor beta chains were read from a single sample in a study of shared clonotypes between healthy human individuals. The repertoire was sequenced with immunoSEQ multiplex PCR; TCRdb's copy has only in-frame clones and lacks some. The table records a few million clones, just under 95% of them present only once. The sequencing input was naive CD8+ T cells from PBMCs. The receptor set was obtained from a man between 18 and 35 years old in good health. Some clones in this sample may be carry-over from other donors' samples. Both conserved end residues are part of each CDR3. D genes are given only for firm matches. Clone size appears in some rows only: once, few, many, or a class for an expanded clone.

J: TRBJ2-1
V: TRBV5-1
D: -
size: once
DNA: TGCGCCAGCAGCTTGGACGGAGCCTTGGGCAATGAGCAGTTCTTC
CDR3: CASSLDGALGNEQFF

J: TRBJ1-5
V: TRBV9
D: -
size: -
DNA: TGTGCCAGCAGCGGCGGAGCCAATCAGCCCCAGCATTTT
CDR3: CASSGGANQPQHF

J: TRBJ2-1
V: TRBV9
D: -
size: -
DNA: TGTGCCAGCAGCGACCGAAACAGCCCCGACAATGAGCAGTTCTTC
CDR3: CASSDRNSPDNEQFF

J: TRBJ2-7
V: TRBV29-1
D: -
size: -
DNA: TGCAGCGCCCTACGGGGAGGCGAGCAGTACTTC
CDR3: CSALRGGEQYF

J: TRBJ2-3
V: TRBV7-9
D: -
size: -
DNA: TGTGCCAGCAACGAGGTGCCCCGCGGAGATACGCAGTATTTT
CDR3: CASNEVPRGDTQYF

J: TRBJ2-5
V: TRBV29-1
D: -
size: -
DNA: TGCAGCGTTGTGGGCGTTATCCAAGGGACCCAGTACTTC
CDR3: CSVVGVIQGTQYF

J: TRBJ2-1
V: TRBV27
D: TRBD1
size: -
DNA: TGTGCCAGCAGCTTAAGGGGGACAGGGTTTAACTATGAGCAGTTCTTC
CDR3: CASSLRGTGFNYEQFF

J: TRBJ2-1
V: TRBV9
D: -
size: -
DNA: TGTGCCAGCAGCGCTAGCTATGAGCAGTTCTTC
CDR3: CASSASYEQFF

J: TRBJ2-7
V: TRBV29-1
D: TRBD2
size: -
DNA: TGCAGCGTGCGAGCGGGAGTGTACGAGCAGTACTTC
CDR3: CSVRAGVYEQYF

J: TRBJ2-3
V: TRBV2
D: -
size: -
DNA: TGTGCCAGCAGTGAAGGTGATACCCTTAGCACAGATACGCAGTATTTT
CDR3: CASSEGDTLSTDTQYF

J: TRBJ2-7
V: TRBV4-1
D: TRBD1
size: -
DNA: TGCGCCAGCAGCCAAGTTAATTCGGACAGGGTCAACTACGAGCAGTACTTC
CDR3: CASSQVNSDRVNYEQYF

J: TRBJ1-3
V: TRBV28
D: -
size: -
DNA: TGTGCCAGCAGTGGAGTCTACTCTGGAAACACCATATATTTT
CDR3: CASSGVYSGNTIYF

J: TRBJ2-7
V: TRBV15
D: -
size: -
DNA: TGTGCCACCAGCAGGGGGTTGGGGAGCTACGAGCAGTACTTC
CDR3: CATSRGLGSYEQYF

J: TRBJ1-1
V: TRBV5-5
D: -
size: -
DNA: TGTGCCAGCAGCTTCTTCCAAGGGACTGAAGCTTTCTTT
CDR3: CASSFFQGTEAFF

J: TRBJ2-7
V: TRBV27
D: -
size: -
DNA: TGTGCCAGCAGTTTATCTCTGGTAGCAGGCGAGCAGTACTTC
CDR3: CASSLSLVAGEQYF

J: TRBJ2-5
V: TRBV28
D: -
size: -
DNA: TGTGCCAGCAGTTTTCTCGGTACCCAGTACTTC
CDR3: CASSFLGTQYF

J: TRBJ2-1
V: TRBV28
D: TRBD2
size: -
DNA: TGTGCCAGCAAAGGGGGACTAGCGGGAGCGTACAATGAGCAGTTCTTC
CDR3: CASKGGLAGAYNEQFF

J: TRBJ2-1
V: TRBV28
D: TRBD2
size: -
DNA: TGTGCCAGCAGTTTATCAGCGGGAGTTTACAATGAGCAGTTCTTC
CDR3: CASSLSAGVYNEQFF

J: TRBJ2-3
V: TRBV19
D: TRBD2
size: -
DNA: TGTGCCAGTAGACCGACTAGCGGAGGGGGAGATACGCAGTATTTT
CDR3: CASRPTSGGGDTQYF

J: TRBJ2-1
V: TRBV6-5
D: -
size: -
DNA: TGTGCCAGCAGTTATTACTCGGGAGACTCCTACAATGAGCAGTTCTTC
CDR3: CASSYYSGDSYNEQFF

J: TRBJ1-2
V: TRBV2
D: -
size: -
DNA: TGTGCCAGCATCAACGGGGGAGACTATGGCTACACCTTC
CDR3: CASINGGDYGYTF

J: TRBJ2-1
V: TRBV9
D: -
size: -
DNA: TGTGCCAGCAGCGTAGAGGGACTGGCCAACAATGAGCAGTTCTTC
CDR3: CASSVEGLANNEQFF

J: TRBJ2-7
V: TRBV7-3
D: -
size: -
DNA: TGTGCCAGCAGCCCTCCGGACAACCCCTACGAGCAGTACTTC
CDR3: CASSPPDNPYEQYF

J: TRBJ2-1
V: TRBV30
D: TRBD2
size: -
DNA: TGTGCCGGACGACCCACTAGCGGGAGCGACAATGAGCAGTTCTTC
CDR3: CAGRPTSGSDNEQFF

J: TRBJ2-2
V: TRBV7-9
D: -
size: -
DNA: TGTGCCAGCAGCTTATCCATTGAATCGGGGCTGGCGGGGGAGCTGTTTTTT
CDR3: CASSLSIESGLAGELFF

J: TRBJ2-5
V: TRBV5-6
D: TRBD2
size: -
DNA: TGTGCCAGCAGCCAACTAGCGGGCGGGGAGACCCAGTACTTC
CDR3: CASSQLAGGETQYF

J: TRBJ2-7
V: TRBV4-1
D: -
size: -
DNA: TGCGCCAGCAGCCAAGAAGACAGGCCCTACGAGCAGTACTTC
CDR3: CASSQEDRPYEQYF

J: TRBJ2-5
V: TRBV2
D: TRBD2
size: -
DNA: TGTGCCAGCAGGGATTGGGGGGGACAAGAGACCCAGTACTTC
CDR3: CASRDWGGQETQYF

J: TRBJ2-7
V: TRBV27
D: TRBD2
size: -
DNA: TGTGCCAGCAGTTCCAACGAAGCGGGAGGACAAGAGCAGTACTTC
CDR3: CASSSNEAGGQEQYF